One and the same sample provided the 20 T cell receptor beta chains below, sequenced in a study of human T cells and chemical hapten exposure. TCRdb redid the calling of the RACE reads with MiXCR, one entry per CDR3 protein. The sample carries about 130,000 distinct CDR3 sequences, about 9.4% recorded once. Regarding time point: healthy volunteer bleed at 2 weeks. Total RNA was extracted from unfractionated whole blood. The sample was whole blood. The source of these receptors is a male donor in good health. Some clones in this sample may be carry-over from other donors' samples.

This clonotype was found many times. The CDR3 coding sequence is TGTGCCAGCAGCTTAAAGAGGACAGGGCCCGCAGATACGCAGTATTTT. Translated, it gives CASSLKRTGPADTQYF. This chain connects TRBV7-2 to TRBJ2-3; TRBD1 aligns across 8 bases. The junction had 8 bases not matched to a gene; V was cut back by 2 bases and J by 4 bases. CDR1 and CDR2 from the germline V gene are SGHTA and FQGNSA. The CDR3 length is 16 residues.

This clonotype was recorded a few times. This chain links TRBV20-1 with TRBJ2-7; D may be TRBD2 (5 bases). V dropped 1 base and J dropped 5 bases, with 18 bases sitting between them. The CDR3 has 15 residues. CDR1 DFQATT and CDR2 SNEGSKA come from the germline V gene (reference sequence). The CDR3 DNA sequence: TGCAGTGCTAGAGGCTCCCTGCGGGTTATCGACGAGCAGTACTTC. Translation gives CSARGSLRVIDEQYF.

This clonotype was recorded at least ten times. The V gene is TRBV11-2, the J gene TRBJ1-1; unclear D gene. CDR1 is SGHAT and CDR2 is FQNNGV in the germline V gene. CDR3 size: 12 residues. Trimming removed 3 bases at V and 1 base at J, with 3 bases between. CDR3 DNA sequence: TGTGCCAGCAGCTTGAGGAACACTGAAGCTTTCTTT. Translation: CASSLRNTEAFF.

The rearrangement joins TRBV2 to TRBJ2-1; 14 bases are a match to TRBD2. The CDR3 is made up of 14 amino acids. Germline CDR1 SNHLY, CDR2 FYNNEI. V trimming: 7 bases; J trimming: 6 bases; junction bases outside the gene matches: 2. The CDR3 region is CASTGTSGSNEQFF. Written as DNA, the CDR3 is TGTGCCAGCACTGGGACTAGCGGGAGCAATGAGCAGTTCTTC. The entire variable domain, with the rest obtained from reference TRBV2 and TRBJ2-1, is as follows: EPEVTQTPSHQVTQMGQEVILRCVPISNHLYFYWYRQILGQKVEFLVSFYNNEISEKSEIFDDQFSVERPDGSNFTLKIRSTKLEDSAMYFCASTGTSGSNEQFFGPGTRLTVL.

The rearrangement links TRBV5-1 to TRBJ2-5; 10 bases fit TRBD2. J gave up 7 bases and V 1 base, and 10 bases lay outside the gene matches. The CDR3 runs to 16 residues. Germline V lookup: CDR1 SGHRS, CDR2 YFSETQ. In nucleotides, the CDR3 is TGCGCCAGCAGCTTGCATCCTCTAGCGGGGGAAGGGACCCAGTACTTC. Protein sequence: CASSLHPLAGEGTQYF.

In this sample, this clonotype turned up a few times. This chain joins TRBV20-1 and TRBJ1-3; 7 nucleotides align to TRBD1. The germline V gene encodes CDR1 DFQATT and CDR2 SNEGSKA (reference sequence). J gave up 3 bases and V 3 bases, and 5 bases lay outside the gene matches. The CDR3 covers 14 residues. The CDR3 sequence is CSARAGTVGNTIYF. CDR3 nucleotides: TGCAGTGCTAGGGCTGGGACAGTTGGAAACACCATATATTTT.

This clonotype was counted many times. CDR3 DNA: TGTGCCAGCAGCCCTGGGGTAGGAAGAATGAACACTGAAGCTTTCTTT. The encoded protein is CASSPGVGRMNTEAFF. This chain connects TRBV5-5 to TRBJ1-1; no definite D call. This CDR3 has 16 residues. Germline-derived CDR1 and CDR2 are SGHKS and YYEKEE (reference sequence). The V end was cut by 4 bases, the J end by 0 bases, with 16 bases between. The full variable domain, with the rest looked up from reference TRBV5-5 and TRBJ1-1, is DAGVTQSPTHLIKTRGQQVTLRCSPISGHKSVSWYQQVLGQGPQFIFQYYEKEERGRGNFPDRFSARQFPNYSSELNVNALLLGDSALYLCASSPGVGRMNTEAFFGQGTRLTVV.

This clonotype was seen many times. The rearrangement uses TRBV4-3 and TRBJ2-5; tentatively, D is TRBD2 (5 bases). The germline V gene encodes CDR1 LGHNA and CDR2 YSLEER. V lost 4 bases and J 3 bases, leaving 9 bases between the germline ends. CDR3 length equals 13 residues. The CDR3 region is CASSPPGEETQYF. Written as DNA, the CDR3 is TGCGCCAGCAGCCCCCCCGGGGAAGAGACCCAGTACTTC.

This clonotype was detected many times. V usage is TRBV10-1 and J usage is TRBJ2-7, with D possibly matching TRBD2 (6 bases). Germline-derived CDR1 and CDR2 are WNHNN and SYGVQD (reference sequence). The CDR3 sequence is 13 residues long. The ends were cut back, 4 bases at V and 1 base at J, with 8 bases in the middle. CDR3 bases: TGCGCCAGCAGTGGCGGGGATTCCTACGAGCAGTACTTC. Encoded protein: CASSGGDSYEQYF.

This clonotype has at least ten counts. This sequence joins TRBV29-1 and TRBJ2-4; unclear D gene. This CDR3 has 15 residues. The V end lost 0 bases, the J end lost 0 bases, and 9 bases lay between the germline ends. The germline CDR1 and CDR2 sequences are SQVTM and ANQGSEA. The CDR3, as DNA: TGCAGCGTTGAAGAGGCAGCACCAGCCAAAAACATTCAGTACTTC. Translating it yields CSVEEAAPAKNIQYF.

This chain joins TRBV10-2 and TRBJ2-3; 9 nucleotides line up with TRBD2. Germline trimming cut 0 bases from V and 14 bases from J; bases unmatched to any gene: 6. Germline V lookup: CDR1 WSHSY, CDR2 SAAADI. This CDR3 has 13 amino acids. The CDR3 DNA follows: TGCGCCAGCAGTGAGTCGCCTAGCGGGATCGGGTATTTT. This translates into CASSESPSGIGYF.

The genes are TRBV7-2 and TRBJ2-3, with D perhaps TRBD2 (6 bases). Trimming cost V 2 bases and J 0 bases, with 18 bases left between them. This CDR3 has 18 amino acids. The V gene's germline CDR1 is SGHTA and CDR2 FQGNSA. CDR3: CASSLMNTASVSTDTQYF. The CDR3 DNA sequence: TGTGCCAGCAGCTTAATGAATACGGCTAGCGTTAGCACAGATACGCAGTATTTT.

V and J are TRBV6-5 and TRBJ2-7; 8 bases map to TRBD1. Germline CDR1 reads MNHEY; CDR2 reads SVGAGI. The CDR3 contains 15 residues. After removal of 6 bases from V and 3 bases from J, the junction contained 10 bases not matched to a gene. The CDR3, as DNA: TGTGCCAGCAGGCCCCCCCGGGACAGGATCTACGAGCAGTACTTC. It yields the protein CASRPPRDRIYEQYF.

The rearrangement links TRBV27 to TRBJ1-6; TRBD1 might be the D (5 bases). Deletions cut 3 bases from V and 7 bases from J, with 28 bases between. Germline CDR1 reads MNHEY; CDR2 reads SMNVEV (reference sequence). The CDR3 extends over 20 amino acids. Here the CDR3 DNA reads TGTGCCAGCAGTTTGTGGGCCCTAAGAGGGGCCCCGACTTTAAATTCACCCCTCCACTTT. It specifies CASSLWALRGAPTLNSPLHF.

The chain links TRBV5-1 to TRBJ1-1; no firm D call. This CDR3 is 15 amino acids long. The V and J ends lost 0 bases and 2 bases respectively, with 11 bases between them. CDR1 and CDR2 from the germline V gene are SGHRS and YFSETQ. The DNA of the CDR3 is TGCGCCAGCAGCTTGGCCGGACCTTCTAACACTGAAGCTTTCTTT. Amino acids: CASSLAGPSNTEAFF.

The chain is built from TRBV6-1 and TRBJ2-1; D may match TRBD1 or TRBD2 (6 bases each). The CDR3 is 15 residues long. The V end was cut by 5 bases, the J end by 9 bases, with 20 bases between. Germline CDR1 is MNHNS and CDR2 is SASEGT. CDR3 in DNA: TGTGCCAGCAGTTCATCTAGGGGGGACCTGGGTGAGCAGTTCTTC. It yields the protein CASSSSRGDLGEQFF.

To note about this clonotype: An end of the junction differs from the germline gene, which may be a read error. V is TRBV20-1 and J is TRBJ2-7, with 8 bases aligning to TRBD2. The CDR3 runs 8 residues. The V gene's germline CDR1 is DFQATT and CDR2 SNEGSKA (reference sequence). CDR3 nucleotide sequence: TGCAGTGCGGGACTAGTTTCCTTC. Translating it yields CSAGLVSF.

The chain couples TRBV12-5 to TRBJ2-3, with TRBD2 matching 7 bases. Germline V lookup: CDR1 LGHNT, CDR2 FRNRAP. The CDR3 consists of 16 residues. Losses at the gene ends were 1 base for V and 4 bases for J; bases not matched to a gene: 8. In DNA, the CDR3 is TGTGCTAGTGGTTTGGGAAGAAGCGGGGACCCAGATACGCAGTATTTT. This sequence encodes CASGLGRSGDPDTQYF.

J is TRBJ2-1 and V is TRBV6-6, with 9 bases aligning to TRBD1. In germline, CDR1 is MNHNY, CDR2 SVGAGI (reference sequence). The V segment lost 2 bases and the J segment 4 bases; nucleotides outside the gene matches: 3. The CDR3 has 15 amino acids. CDR3 region: CASSYRQGDYNEQFF. Written as DNA, the CDR3 is TGTGCCAGCAGTTACAGACAGGGGGATTACAATGAGCAGTTCTTC.

This clonotype was detected a few times. V usage is TRBV5-6 and J usage is TRBJ2-1; 7 bases line up with TRBD1. Germline V lookup: CDR1 SGHDT, CDR2 YYEEEE. J lost 0 bases, V lost 7 bases, and 4 bases had no gene match. CDR3 length equals 14 residues. The CDR3 DNA follows: TGTGCCAGCTCCGGGACAGACTCCTACAATGAGCAGTTCTTC. It specifies CASSGTDSYNEQFF. Together with reference TRBV5-6 and TRBJ2-1, the CDR3 gives the full variable domain: DAGVTQSPTHLIKTRGQQVTLRCSPKSGHDTVSWYQQALGQGPQFIFQYYEEEERQRGNFPDRFSGHQFPNYSSELNVNALLLGDSALYLCASSGTDSYNEQFFGPGTRLTVL.